What follows are 22 T cell receptor beta chains derived from one specimen sequenced in a study of blood T cell repertoires in COVID-19. Some clones are missing from TCRdb's copy, which holds only in-frame ones; the method was immunoSEQ multiplex PCR. The top ten clones hold about 4.1% of a sample with hundreds of thousands of clones, around 85% of them seen once. Sample: PBMCs or T cells enriched from blood (not recorded which). The receptors here all came from a woman in her forties with acute COVID-19.

The chain uses TRBV12-3 or TRBV12-4 and TRBJ2-2, with D perhaps matching TRBD2 (5 bases). This CDR3 has 13 residues. V was clipped by 3 bases and J by 6 bases, with 8 bases between them. In nucleotides, the CDR3 is TGTGCCAGCAGTTTGGGCGGGTCCGGGGAGCTGTTTTTT. Translated, it gives CASSLGGSGELFF.

The chain joins TRBV2 to TRBJ2-1, with 7 bases that match TRBD2. Trimming at V came to 6 bases and at J to 6 bases, leaving 8 bases not matched to a gene. The CDR3 contains 14 residues. Germline CDR1 reads SNHLY; CDR2 reads FYNNEI. The CDR3 here is CASSWGGSGNEQFF. CDR3 DNA: TGTGCCAGCAGCTGGGGGGGGAGTGGCAATGAGCAGTTCTTC.

This chain links TRBV28 with TRBJ1-5; tentatively, D is TRBD1 (5 bases). V lost 7 bases and J lost 6, with 22 bases in between. Germline-derived CDR1 and CDR2 are MDHEN and SYDVKM. This CDR3 spans 16 amino acids. In nucleotides, the CDR3 is TGTGCCAGCACACCCCGTAGAAGGGGAGGTGGTCAGCCCCAGCATTTT. Protein product: CASTPRRRGGGQPQHF.

The rearrangement links TRBV28 to TRBJ2-3; D is perhaps TRBD2 (5 bases). The germline V gene encodes CDR1 MDHEN and CDR2 SYDVKM. V lost 2 bases and J lost 0, with 9 bases in between. The CDR3 totals 15 residues. CDR3 protein: CASSLLAGSTDTQYF. DNA of the CDR3: TGTGCCAGCAGTTTACTAGCAGGAAGCACAGATACGCAGTATTTT.

This clone was seen once. The V and J genes are TRBV28 and TRBJ1-5; a possible D gene is TRBD1 (6 bases). The CDR3 sequence is 14 residues long. Germline CDR1 reads MDHEN; CDR2 reads SYDVKM. The V end was cut by 6 bases, the J end by 4 bases, with 13 bases between. Here the CDR3 DNA reads TGTGCCAGCAGCATCAGGGGCGGGAATCAGCCCCAGCATTTT. Residues: CASSIRGGNQPQHF.

This sequence joins TRBV18 and TRBJ2-7, with 11 bases lining up with TRBD2. Germline-derived CDR1 and CDR2 are KGHSH and LQKENI. The CDR3 has 14 amino acids. V lost 8 bases and J lost 4; bases outside the gene matches: 7. The chain's CDR3 is CASRSGTSGYEQYF. The DNA for the CDR3 is TGTGCCAGCCGGTCCGGGACTAGCGGATACGAGCAGTACTTC.

This clone was observed a single time. The chain carries TRBV3-1 (or the pseudogene TRBV3-2) and TRBJ2-1; 9 bases match TRBD1. The CDR3 totals 17 residues. J lost 2 bases, V lost 1 base, and 6 bases had no gene match. The germline V gene has CDR1 LGHDT and CDR2 YNNKEL (reference sequence). CDR3 nucleotide sequence: TGTGCCAGCAGCCAAGGCACCGGGACAGGGCCCTACAATGAGCAGTTCTTC. It is translated as CASSQGTGTGPYNEQFF.

This chain joins TRBV21-1 and TRBJ2-1; whether TRBD1, the table's D call, matches the DNA was not checked. TRBV21-1 is described as a pseudogene. The CDR3 is made up of 17 amino acids. The chain's CDR3 is CASSKPPRDRVYNEQFF. Written as DNA, the CDR3 is TGTGCCAGCAGCAAACCTCCCCGGGACAGGGTATACAATGAGCAGTTCTTC.

This clone turned up a few times. The chain has TRBV6-2 or TRBV6-3 and TRBJ2-7; possibly TRBD1 for D (5 bases). Trimming took 4 bases from V and 0 from J, leaving 10 bases between them. Germline-derived CDR1 and CDR2 are MNHEY and SVGEGT. This CDR3 spans 14 amino acids. CDR3 sequence (DNA): TGTGCCAGCAGTTCCTGGACAAGCTCCTACGAGCAGTACTTC. Residues: CASSSWTSSYEQYF.

V and J are TRBV6-5 and TRBJ1-2; D ambiguous. This CDR3 has 13 amino acids. The V end was cut by 0 bases, the J end by 8 bases, with 10 bases between. Germline assignment: CDR1 MNHEY and CDR2 SVGAGI. CDR3 sequence: CASSYSSRPGYTF. The CDR3 DNA reads as TGTGCCAGCAGTTACTCCTCTAGACCCGGCTACACCTTC.

The gene calls are TRBV9 and TRBJ1-3; D may be TRBD1 (5 bases). V was trimmed by 0 bases and J by 9 bases, leaving 19 bases between them. Looked up from germline, CDR1 is SGDLS and CDR2 is YYNGEE. The CDR3 is 16 residues long. CDR3 DNA: TGTGCCAGCAGCGTAGGGGGGGAATCGGCACGGAGCACCATATATTTT. It codes for CASSVGGESARSTIYF.

V usage is TRBV28 and J usage is TRBJ1-5; possible D gene TRBD1, 6 bases. Germline V gene sequence: CDR1 MDHEN, CDR2 SYDVKM. There are 15 residues in the CDR3. V lost 3 bases and J 4 bases, leaving 13 bases between the germline ends. The CDR3 coding sequence is TGTGCCAGCAGTTTTAGGACAGCCAATAATCAGCCCCAGCATTTT. Its translation: CASSFRTANNQPQHF. Together with reference TRBV28 and TRBJ1-5, the CDR3 gives the full variable domain: DVKVTQSSRYLVKRTGEKVFLECVQDMDHENMFWYRQDPGLGLRLIYFSYDVKMKEKGDIPEGYSVSREKKERFSLILESASTNQTSMYLCASSFRTANNQPQHFGDGTRLSIL.

In nucleotides, the CDR3 is TGTGCCAGCAGTGATCTGACAGGGAATCAGCCCCAGCATTTT. This encodes CASSDLTGNQPQHF. The chain is built from TRBV2 and TRBJ1-5; 7 bases match TRBD1. J lost 4 bases, V lost 3 bases, and 3 bases had no gene match. The V gene's germline CDR1 is SNHLY and CDR2 FYNNEI. CDR3 length: 14 residues.

This clone was found once. V is TRBV12-3 or TRBV12-4 and J is TRBJ1-2, with D unclear. CDR3 length: 12 amino acids. The ends were cut back, 6 bases at V and 8 bases at J, with 13 bases in the middle. The DNA for the CDR3 is TGTGCCAGCAGCGGAGACGCCTGGGGCTACACCTTC. Translated: CASSGDAWGYTF.

The CDR3 loop is CASSPELPRGNEQFF. CDR3 coding DNA: TGTGCCAGTAGTCCCGAGCTCCCCAGGGGCAATGAGCAGTTCTTC. The chain uses TRBV19 and TRBJ2-1, with TRBD1 as a possible D gene (6 bases). The CDR3 is 15 residues long. The ends were cut back, 5 bases at V and 6 bases at J, with 17 bases in the middle. Germline V gene sequence: CDR1 LNHDA, CDR2 SQIVND (reference sequence).

The V gene is TRBV4-2, the J gene TRBJ2-1; 10 bases map to TRBD2. J gave up 7 bases and V 8 bases, and 14 bases lay outside the gene matches. Germline loops: CDR1 LGHNA, CDR2 YNFKEQ. The CDR3 contains 16 residues. The CDR3 DNA is TGTGCCAGCGGGGGGGCAGCGGGAGGGCCGAGGAATGAGCAGTTCTTC. It yields the protein CASGGAAGGPRNEQFF.

V is TRBV28 and J is TRBJ2-3, with TRBD2 matching 10 bases. V lost 2 bases to trimming and J lost 14 bases; unmatched junction nucleotides: 7. The CDR3 has 13 amino acids. The germline V gene encodes CDR1 MDHEN and CDR2 SYDVKM. The CDR3 loop is CASSLGLAGAGYF. CDR3 coding DNA: TGTGCCAGCAGTTTAGGGCTAGCGGGGGCCGGGTATTTT.

The rearrangement uses TRBV30 and TRBJ2-1; 8 nucleotides match TRBD2. The CDR3 is 15 amino acids. Germline CDR1 and CDR2: GTSNPN and SVGIG (reference sequence). V was clipped by 4 bases and J by 6 bases; unmatched bases: 11. CDR3 sequence: CAWTATGGPGNEQFF. CDR3 sequence (DNA): TGTGCCTGGACTGCTACGGGAGGGCCGGGCAATGAGCAGTTCTTC.

The chain recombines TRBV7-2 with TRBJ2-5; TRBD2 matches 9 bases. J lost 4 bases, V lost 2 bases, and 14 bases had no gene match. Looked up from germline, CDR1 is SGHTA and CDR2 is FQGNSA. CDR3 length: 18 amino acids. CDR3 sequence (DNA): TGTGCCAGCAGCTTATACCTCCCCGGGGCTAGCGGGACAGAGACCCAGTACTTC. Translated, it gives CASSLYLPGASGTETQYF.

This clone was picked up a small number of times. V gene TRBV5-4 combines with J gene TRBJ2-5; 8 bases fit TRBD2. Germline V gives CDR1 SGHNT, CDR2 YYREEE (reference sequence). The CDR3 loop spans 14 amino acids. With V trimmed by 2 bases and J by 4 bases, 4 bases remained unmatched. CDR3 bases: TGTGCCAGCAGCTTTCATGCGGGAGGAGAGACCCAGTACTTC. It is translated as CASSFHAGGETQYF.

The rearrangement joins TRBV29-1 to TRBJ2-1; tentatively, D is TRBD1 (6 bases). The germline V and J ends were trimmed by 5 bases and 7 bases, with 18 bases remaining between them. The length of the CDR3 is 14 residues. Germline V gene lookup returns CDR1 SQVTM and CDR2 ANQGSEA. The CDR3 region has the DNA TGCAGCGTTTACCGACAGGTGGAGAGGAATGAGCAGTTCTTC. It translates to CSVYRQVERNEQFF.

This clone was picked up a small number of times. CDR3 protein: CASSLGQGRGYTF. The CDR3 DNA follows: TGTGCCAGCAGCCTGGGACAGGGGAGGGGCTACACCTTC. V usage is TRBV3-1 (or the pseudogene TRBV3-2) and J usage is TRBJ1-2; 10 bases match TRBD1. The V gene's germline CDR1 is LGHDT and CDR2 YNNKEL (reference sequence). Unmatched junction bases numbered 4, after V lost 4 bases and J lost 8 bases. The CDR3 loop spans 13 amino acids.